These 30 T cell receptor beta chains came from one sample sequenced in a study of T-cell reconstitution after alpha-beta-depleted transplantation in children. Unique molecular identifiers featured in how the TCRbeta library was prepared. From the PCR reads, TCRdb called clonotypes with MiXCR, one entry per CDR3 protein. The repertoire holds 250,000 to 400,000 distinct CDR3 sequences, over 20% seen once, with about 10% in the top ten. The material sequenced was PBMCs, mostly from graft donor cells, taken 180 days after TCRalphabeta/CD19-depleted stem cell transplant. These TCRs come from a male patient younger than 18 who had a stem cell transplant for acute lymphoblastic leukemia, so the T cells may come from the graft donor.

This clonotype was seen ten or more times. V and J are TRBV20-1 and TRBJ2-7; unclear D gene. CDR1 and CDR2 (germline): DFQATT, SNEGSKA (reference sequence). V dropped 1 base and J dropped 0 bases, with 13 bases sitting between them. The CDR3 extends over 15 amino acids. The CDR3 DNA reads TGCAGTGCTAGAGGGTCAATCGGCCCCTCCTACGAGCAGTACTTC. Translation gives CSARGSIGPSYEQYF.

The chain recombines TRBV5-1 with TRBJ1-3; D is possibly TRBD1 (5 bases). The CDR3 is 13 amino acids. The germline CDR1 and CDR2 sequences are SGHRS and YFSETQ. Trimming removed 1 base at V and 8 bases at J, with 10 bases between. The CDR3 here is CASSLQGSDTIYF. The CDR3 nucleotides read TGCGCCAGCAGCTTGCAGGGATCGGACACCATATATTTT.

This clonotype was detected a few times. The rearrangement links TRBV7-9 to TRBJ2-7; unclear D gene. Per the germline V gene, CDR1 is SEHNR and CDR2 is FQNEAQ (reference sequence). V was trimmed by 4 bases and J by 3 bases, leaving 10 bases between them. The CDR3 consists of 13 residues. CDR3 nucleotides: TGTGCCAGCAGCTGCCTATACTGCTACGAGCAGTACTTC. Protein product: CASSCLYCYEQYF.

The rearrangement links TRBV4-1 to TRBJ2-1; 13 nucleotides match TRBD2. The CDR3 covers 21 residues. CDR1 and CDR2 from the germline V gene are MGHRA and YSYEKL. Germline trimming cut 4 bases from V and 0 bases from J; bases unmatched to any gene: 15. The CDR3 DNA is TGCGCCAGCAGCCCCCGAACTAGCGGGAGGGGCCCACGTAGCTCCTACAATGAGCAGTTCTTC. This codes for CASSPRTSGRGPRSSYNEQFF.

This clonotype appeared a single time. This chain links TRBV30 with TRBJ2-1; D is unclear. This CDR3 has 11 residues. The ends were cut back, 1 base at V and 4 bases at J, with 2 bases in the middle. Looked up from germline, CDR1 is GTSNPN and CDR2 is SVGIG (reference sequence). CDR3 residues: CAWSAYNEQFF. CDR3 in DNA: TGTGCCTGGAGTGCTTACAATGAGCAGTTCTTC. Supplemented by reference TRBV30 and TRBJ2-1, the full variable domain reads SQTIHQWPATLVQPVGSPLSLECTVEGTSNPNLYWYRQAAGRGLQLLFYSVGIGQISSEVPQNLSASRPQDRQFILSSKKLLLSDSGFYLCAWSAYNEQFFGPGTRLTVL.

The CDR3 DNA reads as TGCAGCGTCGCTCCCCTCTTCCAAGAGACCCAGTACTTC. Its translation is CSVAPLFQETQYF. The rearrangement uses TRBV29-1 and TRBJ2-5; D is unresolved. Germline V gene lookup returns CDR1 SQVTM and CDR2 ANQGSEA. CDR3 length: 13 residues. Trimming removed 6 bases at V and 1 base at J, with 12 bases between.

This clonotype has only a few counts. This sequence joins TRBV9 and TRBJ1-1; D ambiguous. V was pared by 0 bases and J by 4 bases, with 7 bases between. Germline CDR1 SGDLS, CDR2 YYNGEE. The CDR3 sequence is 13 residues long. CDR3 residues: CASSVVRPTEAFF. The CDR3 DNA sequence: TGTGCCAGCAGCGTAGTCAGGCCCACTGAAGCTTTCTTT.

The rearrangement links TRBV12-3 or TRBV12-4 to TRBJ2-3; D is uncertain. Trimming stripped 6 bases from V and 4 bases from J, with 14 bases between. The CDR3 is made up of 14 amino acids. The CDR3 DNA reads TGTGCCAGCAGCCTAGTGGCAGAGGCAGATACGCAGTATTTT. It encodes CASSLVAEADTQYF.

This chain links TRBV5-5 with TRBJ2-7; 12 bases are a match to TRBD1. Losses at the gene ends were 3 bases for V and 6 bases for J; bases not matched to a gene: 10. The germline V gene has CDR1 SGHKS and CDR2 YYEKEE (reference sequence). The CDR3 covers 16 residues. The CDR3 here is CASSSPGQGAIFEQYF. In nucleotides, the CDR3 is TGTGCCAGCAGCTCCCCGGGACAGGGGGCGATTTTCGAGCAGTACTTC.

V and J are TRBV12-3 or TRBV12-4 and TRBJ1-2; the D is unclear. Trimming took 7 bases from V and 6 from J, leaving 12 bases between them. CDR3 size: 12 residues. The CDR3 region is CASNGAANGYTF. In nucleotides, the CDR3 is TGTGCCAGCAATGGAGCGGCTAATGGCTACACCTTC.

This clonotype has ten or more counts. This chain links TRBV3-1 with TRBJ2-1; 7 bases agree with TRBD1. The CDR3 consists of 15 residues. CDR1 is LGHDT and CDR2 is YNNKEL in the germline V gene (reference sequence). The ends lost 10 bases at V and 4 bases at J; junction bases unmatched: 13. DNA for the CDR3: TGTGCCACCGAGACCCAAGACAGGGCATACAATGAGCAGTTCTTC. It specifies CATETQDRAYNEQFF.

The gene calls are TRBV7-2 and TRBJ1-3, with D perhaps TRBD1 (5 bases). The germline CDR1 and CDR2 sequences are SGHTA and FQGNSA. The CDR3 runs 16 residues. The V end lost 5 bases, the J end lost 0 bases, and 14 bases lay between the germline ends. The CDR3 region has the DNA TGTGCCAGCAGCAGTCCGGGACTGATCTCTGGAAACACCATATATTTT. Its translation: CASSSPGLISGNTIYF. The variable domain in full, with the rest retrieved from reference TRBV7-2 and TRBJ1-3, is GAGVSQSPSNKVTEKGKDVELRCDPISGHTALYWYRQSLGQGLEFLIYFQGNSAPDKSGLPSDRFSAERTGGSVSTLTIQRTQQEDSAVYLCASSSPGLISGNTIYFGEGSWLTVV.

This clonotype was found a few times. The chain joins TRBV29-1 to TRBJ2-1, with D perhaps TRBD2 (7 bases). V lost 3 bases and J lost 6, with 12 bases in between. The CDR3 totals 13 residues. The germline CDR1 and CDR2 sequences are SQVTM and ANQGSEA. The CDR3 spells CSVDGLGGNEQFF. CDR3 nucleotides: TGCAGCGTTGATGGACTAGGGGGCAATGAGCAGTTCTTC.

Only a few counts were recorded for this clonotype. This chain joins TRBV29-1 and TRBJ2-1; 9 nucleotides line up with TRBD2. Germline V gene lookup returns CDR1 SQVTM and CDR2 ANQGSEA. There are 18 residues in the CDR3. V shed 7 bases, J shed 3 bases, and the junction held 19 bases outside the gene matches. CDR3 nucleotides: TGCAGCGCACACACAAAACGGCTAGCGGGGAACAACTACAATGAGCAGTTCTTC. Its protein product is CSAHTKRLAGNNYNEQFF.

This clonotype came up a few times. The V gene is TRBV6-1, the J gene TRBJ2-6; a weak D match, TRBD1 (5 bases). The germline V and J ends were trimmed by 8 bases and 0 bases, with 14 bases remaining between them. Germline values: CDR1 MNHNS, CDR2 SASEGT. The CDR3 has 16 residues. As DNA, the CDR3 is TGTGCCAGCGTAAACCCAGGGTACTCTGGGGCCAACGTCCTGACTTTC. Its translation: CASVNPGYSGANVLTF.

This clonotype was detected once. At one boundary the junction diverges from the germline segment, which might be a read error. J is TRBJ1-4 and V is TRBV7-8; the match to TRBD1 covers 10 bases. The germline CDR1 and CDR2 sequences are SGHVS and FQNEAQ. The CDR3 contains 19 residues. DNA for the CDR3: TGTGCCAGCAGCTTACGTCCCCAAGGACAGGGGGGATTGAATGACAAACTGTTTTTT. It is translated as CASSLRPQGQGGLNDKLFF.

V is TRBV25-1 and J is TRBJ2-1, with D unresolved. V lost 4 bases to trimming and J lost 0 bases, with 13 bases between them. The CDR3 has 16 amino acids. Germline CDR1 reads MGHDK; CDR2 reads SYGVNS. CDR3 loop: CASSGQWARSYNEQFF. Written as DNA, the CDR3 is TGTGCCAGCAGTGGGCAGTGGGCGCGCTCCTACAATGAGCAGTTCTTC.

The V call is TRBV24-1, the J call TRBJ2-1; no clear D. Germline loops: CDR1 KGHDR, CDR2 SFDVKD. The CDR3 loop spans 11 amino acids. V lost 3 bases to trimming and J lost 12 bases, with 8 bases between them. The CDR3 protein is CATSDPDGQFF. CDR3 DNA sequence: TGTGCCACCAGTGATCCGGATGGGCAGTTCTTC.

The chain joins TRBV6-5 to TRBJ1-4; D is unresolved. This CDR3 region has 14 residues. Germline lookup yields CDR1 MNHEY and CDR2 SVGAGI. Trimming cost V 2 bases and J 7 bases, with 11 bases left between them. The chain's CDR3 is CASSYELAGEKLFF. Written as DNA, the CDR3 is TGTGCCAGCAGTTACGAACTGGCGGGTGAAAAACTGTTTTTT.

This clonotype occurred a few times. The chain recombines TRBV7-9 with TRBJ1-1; D unclear. The CDR3 is 16 residues long. Trimming left V 0 bases short and J 9 bases short, with 20 bases between. Germline V gives CDR1 SEHNR, CDR2 FQNEAQ (reference sequence). The CDR3 loop reads CASSLAAEVGPSKAFF. The CDR3 DNA sequence: TGTGCCAGCAGCTTAGCGGCAGAGGTCGGCCCGTCAAAAGCTTTCTTT. Combining the CDR3 with reference TRBV7-9 and TRBJ1-1 gives the whole variable domain DTGVSQNPRHKITKRGQNVTFRCDPISEHNRLYWYRQTLGQGPEFLTYFQNEAQLEKSRLLSDRFSAERPKGSFSTLEIQRTEQGDSAMYLCASSLAAEVGPSKAFFGQGTRLTVV.

The sample holds a few counts of this clonotype. The chain employs TRBV20-1 and TRBJ2-1, with D possibly matching TRBD2 (5 bases). The CDR3 sequence is 13 residues long. The V gene lost 3 bases and the J gene lost 2 bases, with 8 bases spanning the gap. From germline, CDR1 is DFQATT and CDR2 SNEGSKA (reference sequence). In nucleotides, the CDR3 is TGCAGTGCTAGCAGGACTCCCTACAATGAGCAGTTCTTC. This translates into CSASRTPYNEQFF.

This clonotype appeared many times. The J gene is TRBJ2-6, the V gene TRBV12-3 or TRBV12-4; the D is unclear. The CDR3 loop spans 15 amino acids. Trimming removed 0 bases at V and 4 bases at J, with 7 bases between. The CDR3 region is CASSLASSGANVLTF. The CDR3 nucleotides read TGTGCCAGCAGTTTAGCGTCATCCGGGGCCAACGTCCTGACTTTC.

The table lists this clonotype with a few counts. This rearrangement joins TRBV4-3 to TRBJ1-2; D may be TRBD1 (5 bases). The germline V and J ends were trimmed by 5 bases and 2 bases, with 15 bases remaining between them. The length of the CDR3 is 15 residues. CDR1 is LGHNA, CDR2 YSLEER, per germline. The CDR3 spells CASSISSRGNYGYTF. CDR3 coding DNA: TGCGCCAGCAGCATCTCTTCTCGGGGGAACTATGGCTACACCTTC.

This clonotype was found a few times. J is TRBJ2-7 and V is TRBV18, with D possibly matching TRBD1 (5 bases). Looked up from germline, CDR1 is KGHSH and CDR2 is LQKENI. The CDR3 runs to 13 residues. Trimming stripped 6 bases from V and 3 bases from J, with 12 bases between. For the CDR3, the DNA is TGTGCCAGCTCTTCTACAGGTTACTACGAGCAGTACTTC. Protein: CASSSTGYYEQYF.

The chain uses TRBV12-3 or TRBV12-4 and TRBJ1-4; D gene uncertain. The CDR3 has 15 residues. The V and J ends lost 7 bases and 0 bases respectively, with 12 bases between them. CDR3 sequence: CASTLGITTNEKLFF. The CDR3 DNA follows: TGTGCCAGCACCCTAGGGATCACAACTAATGAAAAACTGTTTTTT.

The chain joins TRBV11-3 to TRBJ2-1; a possible D gene is TRBD2 (5 bases). V gave up 3 bases and J gave up 10 bases, with 13 bases separating them. CDR1 is SGHNT and CDR2 is YENEEA in the germline V gene. This CDR3 has 13 residues. CDR3 in DNA: TGTGCCAGCAGCTTGTCGGAGGTCGGCGAGCAGTTCTTC. Translating it yields CASSLSEVGEQFF.

The J gene is TRBJ2-5, the V gene TRBV7-7; TRBD1 matches at 12 bases. The J segment lost 7 bases and the V segment lost 5 bases, leaving 8 bases of the junction unmatched. The CDR3 extends over 15 amino acids. CDR1 and CDR2 (germline): SSHAT, FNYEAQ (reference sequence). CDR3 DNA sequence: TGTGCCAGCAGCCCGGGACAGGGGGCGGTGGGGACCCAGTACTTC. Its protein product is CASSPGQGAVGTQYF.

The V call is TRBV2, the J call TRBJ2-2, with 13 bases lining up with TRBD2. This CDR3 spans 17 amino acids. Germline V CDR1 and CDR2: SNHLY, FYNNEI. The junction had 7 bases not matched to a gene; V was cut back by 5 bases and J by 4 bases. In DNA form, the CDR3 reads TGTGCCAGCAGTCCCGGACTAGCGGGAGCGGGCACCGGGGAGCTGTTTTTT. Protein product: CASSPGLAGAGTGELFF.

The sample holds a few counts of this clonotype. This chain connects TRBV5-1 to TRBJ2-7; D possibly corresponds to TRBD1 (5 bases). This CDR3 has 15 residues. V lost 4 bases and J lost 3, with 17 bases in between. The germline gives CDR1 SGHRS, CDR2 YFSETQ. As DNA, the CDR3 is TGCGCCAGCAGCCCGGACAATACAGGTAGCTACGAGCAGTACTTC. Translating gives CASSPDNTGSYEQYF.

This clonotype was recorded many times. The chain recombines TRBV5-1 with TRBJ2-1; D is unclear. This CDR3 contains 17 residues. Per germline, CDR1 SGHRS and CDR2 YFSETQ. Trimming took off 6 bases at V and 0 bases at J, with 19 bases between the two ends. This CDR3 reads CASKPPHLPGSYNEQFF. The CDR3 DNA reads TGCGCCAGCAAACCACCCCATTTGCCTGGCTCCTACAATGAGCAGTTCTTC.